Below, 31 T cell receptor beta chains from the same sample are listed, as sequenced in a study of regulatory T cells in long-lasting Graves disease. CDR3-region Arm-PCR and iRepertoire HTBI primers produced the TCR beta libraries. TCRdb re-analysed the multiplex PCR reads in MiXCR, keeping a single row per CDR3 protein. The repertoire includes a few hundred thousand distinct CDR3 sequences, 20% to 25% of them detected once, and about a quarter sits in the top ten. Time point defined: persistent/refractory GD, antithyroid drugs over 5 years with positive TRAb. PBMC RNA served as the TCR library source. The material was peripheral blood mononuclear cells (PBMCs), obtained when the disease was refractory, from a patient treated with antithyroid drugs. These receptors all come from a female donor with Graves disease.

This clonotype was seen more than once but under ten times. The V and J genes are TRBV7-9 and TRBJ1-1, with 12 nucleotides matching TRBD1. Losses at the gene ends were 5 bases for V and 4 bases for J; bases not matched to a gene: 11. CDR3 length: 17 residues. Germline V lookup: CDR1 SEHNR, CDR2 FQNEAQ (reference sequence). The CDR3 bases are TGTGCCAGCAGCCCCGTCCCGGGACAGGGGGCTGGCACTGAAGCTTTCTTT. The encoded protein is CASSPVPGQGAGTEAFF.

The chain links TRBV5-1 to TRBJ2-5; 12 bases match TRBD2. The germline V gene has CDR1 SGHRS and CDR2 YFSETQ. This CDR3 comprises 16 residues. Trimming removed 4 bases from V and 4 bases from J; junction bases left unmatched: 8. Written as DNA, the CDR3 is TGCGCCAGCAGCACGGGACTAGCGGGTGTCGTAGAGACCCAGTACTTC. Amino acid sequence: CASSTGLAGVVETQYF.

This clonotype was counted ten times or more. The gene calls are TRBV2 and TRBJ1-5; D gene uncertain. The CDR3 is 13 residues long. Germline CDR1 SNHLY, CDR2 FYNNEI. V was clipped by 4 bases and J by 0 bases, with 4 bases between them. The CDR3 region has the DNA TGTGCCAGCAGTGTACTTAGCAATCAGCCCCAGCATTTT. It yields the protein CASSVLSNQPQHF.

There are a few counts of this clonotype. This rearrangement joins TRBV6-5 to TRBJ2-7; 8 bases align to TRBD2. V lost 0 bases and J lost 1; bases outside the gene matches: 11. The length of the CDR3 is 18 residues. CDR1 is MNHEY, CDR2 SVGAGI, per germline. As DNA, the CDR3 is TGTGCCAGCAGTTACTCTGCCGGGGAAGCGGGAGCGTCCTACGAGCAGTACTTC. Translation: CASSYSAGEAGASYEQYF.

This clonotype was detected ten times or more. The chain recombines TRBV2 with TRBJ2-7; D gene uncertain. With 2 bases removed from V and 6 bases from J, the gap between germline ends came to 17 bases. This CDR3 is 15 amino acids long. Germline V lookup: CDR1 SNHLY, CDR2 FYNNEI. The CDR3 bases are TGTGCCAGCAGTGAACCTTCCGGGCCTATGAGCGAGCAGTACTTC. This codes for CASSEPSGPMSEQYF.

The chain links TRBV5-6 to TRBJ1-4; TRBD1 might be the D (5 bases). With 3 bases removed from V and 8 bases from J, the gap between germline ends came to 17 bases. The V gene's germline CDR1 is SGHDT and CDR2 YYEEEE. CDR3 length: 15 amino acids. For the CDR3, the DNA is TGTGCCAGCAGCTCCCTGGAAAGGGACGGAGAAAAACTGTTTTTT. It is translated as CASSSLERDGEKLFF.

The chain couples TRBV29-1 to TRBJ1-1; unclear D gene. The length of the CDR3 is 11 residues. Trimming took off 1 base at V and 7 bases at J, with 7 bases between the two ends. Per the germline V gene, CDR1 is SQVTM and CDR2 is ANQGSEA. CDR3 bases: TGCAGCGTTGAAGGCCCAATTGAAGCTTTCTTT. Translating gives CSVEGPIEAFF. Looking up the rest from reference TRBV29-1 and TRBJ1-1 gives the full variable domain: SAVISQKPSRDICQRGTSLTIQCQVDSQVTMMFWYRQQPGQSLTLIATANQGSEATYESGFVIDKFPISRPNLTFSTLTVSNMSPEDSSIYLCSVEGPIEAFFGQGTRLTVV.

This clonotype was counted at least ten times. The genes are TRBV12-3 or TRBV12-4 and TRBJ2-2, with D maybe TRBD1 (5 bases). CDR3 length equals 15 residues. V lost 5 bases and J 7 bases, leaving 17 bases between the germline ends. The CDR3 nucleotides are TGTGCCAGCAGTCAGGGCAGTTTCGGCCTCGGGGAGCTGTTTTTT. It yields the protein CASSQGSFGLGELFF.

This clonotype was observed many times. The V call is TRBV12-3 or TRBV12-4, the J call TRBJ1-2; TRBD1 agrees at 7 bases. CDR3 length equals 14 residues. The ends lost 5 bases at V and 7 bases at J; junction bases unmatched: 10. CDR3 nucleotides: TGTGCCAGCAGTCAGTCAGGGGGGATAGGTGGCTACACCTTC. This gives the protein CASSQSGGIGGYTF.

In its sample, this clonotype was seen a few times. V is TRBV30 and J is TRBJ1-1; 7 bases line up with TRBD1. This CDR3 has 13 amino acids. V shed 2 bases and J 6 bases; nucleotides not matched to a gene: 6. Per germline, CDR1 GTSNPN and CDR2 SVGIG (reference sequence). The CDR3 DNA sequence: TGTGCCTGGAGTTCAGGGGGAGACCCTGAAGCTTTCTTT. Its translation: CAWSSGGDPEAFF. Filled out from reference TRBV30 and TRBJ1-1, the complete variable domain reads SQTIHQWPATLVQPVGSPLSLECTVEGTSNPNLYWYRQAAGRGLQLLFYSVGIGQISSEVPQNLSASRPQDRQFILSSKKLLLSDSGFYLCAWSSGGDPEAFFGQGTRLTVV.

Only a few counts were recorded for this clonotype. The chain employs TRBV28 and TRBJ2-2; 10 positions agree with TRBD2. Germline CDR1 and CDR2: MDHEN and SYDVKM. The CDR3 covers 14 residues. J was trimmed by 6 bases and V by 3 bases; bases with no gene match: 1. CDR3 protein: CASSFSGRSGELFF. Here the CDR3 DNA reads TGTGCCAGCAGTTTTAGCGGGAGGTCCGGGGAGCTGTTTTTT.

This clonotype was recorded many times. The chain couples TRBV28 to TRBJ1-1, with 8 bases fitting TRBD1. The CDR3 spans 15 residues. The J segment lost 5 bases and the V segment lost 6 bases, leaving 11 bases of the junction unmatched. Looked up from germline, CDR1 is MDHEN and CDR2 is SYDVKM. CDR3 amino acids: CASRYSGGGRTEAFF. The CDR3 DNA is TGTGCCAGCAGATACTCAGGGGGCGGTCGTACTGAAGCTTTCTTT.

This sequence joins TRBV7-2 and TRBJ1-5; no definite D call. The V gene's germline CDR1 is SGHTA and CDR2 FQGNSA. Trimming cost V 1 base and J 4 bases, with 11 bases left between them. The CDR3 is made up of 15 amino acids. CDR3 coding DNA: TGTGCCAGCAGCTTAGTCCTAGGAATAAATCAGCCCCAGCATTTT. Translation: CASSLVLGINQPQHF.

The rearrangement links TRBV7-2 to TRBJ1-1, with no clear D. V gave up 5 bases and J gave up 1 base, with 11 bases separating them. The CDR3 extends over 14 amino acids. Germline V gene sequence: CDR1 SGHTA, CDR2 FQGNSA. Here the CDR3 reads CASSPTSTNTEAFF. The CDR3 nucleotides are TGTGCCAGCAGCCCTACCTCAACGAACACTGAAGCTTTCTTT.

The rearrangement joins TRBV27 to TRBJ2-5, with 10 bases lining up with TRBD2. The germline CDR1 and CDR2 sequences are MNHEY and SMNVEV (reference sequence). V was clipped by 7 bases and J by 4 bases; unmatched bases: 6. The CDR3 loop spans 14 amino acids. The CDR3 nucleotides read TGTGCCAGCACGAACCTAGCGGGAGTAGAGACCCAGTACTTC. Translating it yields CASTNLAGVETQYF.

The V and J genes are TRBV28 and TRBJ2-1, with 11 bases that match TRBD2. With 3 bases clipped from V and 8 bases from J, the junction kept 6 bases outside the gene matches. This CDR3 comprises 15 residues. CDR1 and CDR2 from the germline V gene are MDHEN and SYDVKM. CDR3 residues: CASSFSSGRVDEQFF. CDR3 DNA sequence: TGTGCCAGCAGTTTTAGTAGCGGGAGGGTGGATGAGCAGTTCTTC. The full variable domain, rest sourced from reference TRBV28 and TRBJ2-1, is DVKVTQSSRYLVKRTGEKVFLECVQDMDHENMFWYRQDPGLGLRLIYFSYDVKMKEKGDIPEGYSVSREKKERFSLILESASTNQTSMYLCASSFSSGRVDEQFFGPGTRLTVL.

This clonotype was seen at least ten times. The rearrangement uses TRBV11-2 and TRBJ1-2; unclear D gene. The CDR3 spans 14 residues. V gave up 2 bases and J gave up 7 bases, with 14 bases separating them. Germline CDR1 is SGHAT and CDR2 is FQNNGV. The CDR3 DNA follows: TGTGCCAGCAGCTTATCCCTCGCGAGCGGTGGCTACACCTTC. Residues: CASSLSLASGGYTF. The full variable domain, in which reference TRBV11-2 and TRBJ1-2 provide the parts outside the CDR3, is EAGVAQSPRYKIIEKRQSVAFWCNPISGHATLYWYQQILGQGPKLLIQFQNNGVVDDSQLPKDRFSAERLKGVDSTLKIQPAKLEDSAVYLCASSLSLASGGYTFGSGTRLTVV.

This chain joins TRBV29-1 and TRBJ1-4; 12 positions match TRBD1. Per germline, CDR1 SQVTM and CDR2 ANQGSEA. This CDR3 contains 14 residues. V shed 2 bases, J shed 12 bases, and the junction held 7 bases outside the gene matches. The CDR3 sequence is CSVESWDRGRELFF. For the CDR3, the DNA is TGCAGCGTTGAAAGTTGGGACAGGGGGCGCGAACTGTTTTTT.

The CDR3 DNA sequence: TGCAGTGCCCGGGACGGGGACATTCAGTACTTC. Its translation is CSARDGDIQYF. This rearrangement joins TRBV20-1 to TRBJ2-4; D may match TRBD1 or TRBD2 (5 bases each). Trimming left V 6 bases short and J 8 bases short, with 11 bases between. CDR1 is DFQATT and CDR2 is SNEGSKA in the germline V gene (reference sequence). CDR3 length: 11 residues.

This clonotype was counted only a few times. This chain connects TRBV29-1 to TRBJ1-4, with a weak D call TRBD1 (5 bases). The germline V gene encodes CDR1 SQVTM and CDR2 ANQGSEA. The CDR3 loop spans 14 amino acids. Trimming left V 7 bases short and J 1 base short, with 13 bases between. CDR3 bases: TGCAGCGGTACCTTTGGACAAACTAATGAAAAACTGTTTTTT. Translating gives CSGTFGQTNEKLFF.

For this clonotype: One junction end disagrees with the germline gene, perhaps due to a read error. This chain's CDR3 is CASSGGTSIYAQYF. CDR3 bases: TGTGCCAGCAGTGGTGGGACTAGTATCTACGCGCAGTACTTC. The V call is TRBV2, the J call TRBJ2-7; 8 nucleotides align to TRBD2. The CDR3 totals 14 residues. Germline CDR1 reads SNHLY; CDR2 reads FYNNEI. Variable domain in full (rest from reference TRBV2 and TRBJ2-7): EPEVTQTPSHQVTQMGQEVILRCVPISNHLYFYWYRQILGQKVEFLVSFYNNEISEKSEIFDDQFSVERPDGSNFTLKIRSTKLEDSAMYFCASSGGTSIYAQYFGPGTRLTVT.

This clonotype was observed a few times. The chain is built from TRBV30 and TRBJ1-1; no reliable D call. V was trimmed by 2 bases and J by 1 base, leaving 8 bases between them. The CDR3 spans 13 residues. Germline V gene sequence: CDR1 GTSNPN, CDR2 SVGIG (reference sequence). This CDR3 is CAWSLRGNTEAFF. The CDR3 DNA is TGTGCCTGGAGTCTTCGGGGGAACACTGAAGCTTTCTTT.

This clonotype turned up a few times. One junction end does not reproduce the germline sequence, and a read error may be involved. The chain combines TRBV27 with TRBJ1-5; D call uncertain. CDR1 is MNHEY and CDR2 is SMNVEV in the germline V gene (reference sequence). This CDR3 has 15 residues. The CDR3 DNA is TGTGCTAGCAGTCCGAAATGGGGTGGGGATCAGCCCCAGCATTTT. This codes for CASSPKWGGDQPQHF.

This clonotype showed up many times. The CDR3 bases are TGTGCCAGCAGCCGATTAGCGGGAGCGGTTGGAGAGCAGTACTTC. Residues: CASSRLAGAVGEQYF. The V gene is TRBV3-1, the J gene TRBJ2-7, with 9 bases aligning to TRBD2. The V gene's germline CDR1 is LGHDT and CDR2 YNNKEL (reference sequence). This CDR3 has 15 residues. Germline trimming cut 4 bases from V and 7 bases from J; bases unmatched to any gene: 11.

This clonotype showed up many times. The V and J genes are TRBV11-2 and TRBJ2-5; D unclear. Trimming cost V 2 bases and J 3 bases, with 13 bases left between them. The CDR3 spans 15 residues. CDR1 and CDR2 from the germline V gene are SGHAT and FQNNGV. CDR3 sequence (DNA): TGTGCCAGCAGCTTATTCGACCTTCCTAAAGAGACCCAGTACTTC. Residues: CASSLFDLPKETQYF.

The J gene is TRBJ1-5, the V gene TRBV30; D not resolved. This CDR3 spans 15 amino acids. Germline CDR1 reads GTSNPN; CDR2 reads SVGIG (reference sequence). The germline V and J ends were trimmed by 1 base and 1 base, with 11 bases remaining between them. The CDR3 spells CAWSGHPGSNQPQHF. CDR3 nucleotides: TGTGCCTGGAGTGGCCATCCTGGGAGCAATCAGCCCCAGCATTTT. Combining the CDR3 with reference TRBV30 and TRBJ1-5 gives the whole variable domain SQTIHQWPATLVQPVGSPLSLECTVEGTSNPNLYWYRQAAGRGLQLLFYSVGIGQISSEVPQNLSASRPQDRQFILSSKKLLLSDSGFYLCAWSGHPGSNQPQHFGDGTRLSIL.

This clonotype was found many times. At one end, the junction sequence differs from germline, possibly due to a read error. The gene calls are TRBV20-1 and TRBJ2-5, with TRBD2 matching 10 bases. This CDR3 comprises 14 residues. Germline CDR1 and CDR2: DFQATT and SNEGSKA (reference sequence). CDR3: CSARAGGPGETQYF. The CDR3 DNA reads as TGCAGTGCCAGAGCGGGAGGGCCTGGAGAGACCCAGTACTTC.

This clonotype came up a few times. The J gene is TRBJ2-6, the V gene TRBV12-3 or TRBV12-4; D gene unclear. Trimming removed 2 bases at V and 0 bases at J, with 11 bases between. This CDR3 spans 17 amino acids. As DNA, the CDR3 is TGTGCCAGCAGTTTAAGGGTCTCGTACTCTGGGGCCAACGTCCTGACTTTC. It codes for CASSLRVSYSGANVLTF.

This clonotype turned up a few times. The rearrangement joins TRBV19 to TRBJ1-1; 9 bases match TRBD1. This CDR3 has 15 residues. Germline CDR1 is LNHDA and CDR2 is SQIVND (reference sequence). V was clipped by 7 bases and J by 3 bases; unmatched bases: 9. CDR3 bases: TGTGCCAGTACCCTGGGACAGGGCCAGCACACTGAAGCTTTCTTT. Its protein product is CASTLGQGQHTEAFF.

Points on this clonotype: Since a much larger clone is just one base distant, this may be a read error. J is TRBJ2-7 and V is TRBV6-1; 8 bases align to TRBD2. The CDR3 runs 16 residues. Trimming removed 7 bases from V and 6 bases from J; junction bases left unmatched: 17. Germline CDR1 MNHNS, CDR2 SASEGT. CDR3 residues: CASTSSGAGGVFEQYF. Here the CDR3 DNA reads TGTGCCAGCACCTCATCGGGGGCGGGAGGCGTTTTCGAGCAGTACTTC.

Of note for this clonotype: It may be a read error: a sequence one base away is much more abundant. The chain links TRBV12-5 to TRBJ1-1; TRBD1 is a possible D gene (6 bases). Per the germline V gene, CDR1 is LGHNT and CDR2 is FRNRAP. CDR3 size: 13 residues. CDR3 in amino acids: CASGPGGGTGAFF. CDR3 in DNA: TGTGCTAGTGGTCCGGGGGGGGGCACTGGAGCTTTCTTT.